A selection of T cell receptor beta chains follows, all from one sample in a study of human T cells and chemical hapten exposure. TCRdb fed the RACE reads into MiXCR, producing one record per CDR3 protein. This table holds 65,000 to 80,000 distinct CDR3 sequences, 10% found once. The sequencing here drew on whole blood, taken in connection with sensitization to the hapten diphenylcyclopropenone (DPC). Every receptor here comes from a woman between 50 and 59 years old with alopecia areata. Some clones in this sample may be carry-over from other donors' samples. CDR3s include the opening cysteine and the closing phenylalanine or tryptophan. The D gene is left open where the match is weak. Some rows have no size entry. The others give once, few or many, or a class for an expanded clone.

>TRBD2|TRBV7-2|few|TRBJ2-3
CASTPGGGGRGWDTQYF
TGTGCCAGCACACCCGGGGGTGGCGGGAGGGGTTGGGATACGCAGTATTTT
>NA|TRBV12-3/TRBV12-4|NA|TRBJ1-2
CASSLTWTDGYTF
TGTGCCAGCAGCCTTACCTGGACAGATGGCTACACCTTC
>NA|TRBV7-9|once|TRBJ2-3
CASSPKASDTQYF
TGTGCCAGCAGCCCAAAGGCCTCAGATACGCAGTATTTT
>TRBD1|TRBV20-1|NA|TRBJ1-1
CSAEGTVNTEAFF
TGCAGTGCGGAAGGGACAGTGAACACTGAAGCTTTCTTT
>NA|TRBV19|few|TRBJ1-4
CASSIAAAPATNEKLFF
TGTGCCAGTAGTATTGCGGCAGCCCCAGCAACTAATGAAAAACTGTTTTTT
>NA|TRBV18|NA|TRBJ2-7
CASSSTVREQYF
TGTGCCAGCTCATCGACAGTTCGGGAGCAGTACTTC
>NA|TRBV6-2/TRBV6-3|many|TRBJ2-1
CASSPTQPSFYNEQFF
TGTGCCAGCAGTCCAACCCAGCCATCCTTCTACAATGAGCAGTTCTTC
>NA|TRBV20-1|many|TRBJ1-5
CSAEGLFNQPQHF
TGCAGTGCGGAAGGCCTCTTCAATCAGCCCCAGCATTTT
>NA|TRBV20-1|once|TRBJ2-7
CSASVVVAYEQYF
TGCAGTGCTAGCGTAGTCGTGGCCTACGAGCAGTACTTC
>NA|TRBV7-7|NA|TRBJ2-3
CASSLDYSSTDTQYF
TGTGCTAGCAGCTTAGACTACTCTAGCACAGATACGCAGTATTTT
>TRBD2|TRBV18|NA|TRBJ2-7
CASSAGLAGVYEQYF
TGTGCCAGCTCCGCGGGACTAGCGGGAGTGTACGAGCAGTACTTC
>NA|TRBV29-1|many|TRBJ1-2
CSVSRANYGYTF
TGCAGCGTTTCACGGGCTAACTATGGCTACACCTTC
>NA|TRBV14|few|TRBJ1-1
CASSQTQGLLMNTEAFF
TGTGCCAGCAGCCAGACCCAGGGACTGCTCATGAACACTGAAGCTTTCTTT
>TRBD2|TRBV20-1|many|TRBJ2-7
CSASAGVGRVEQYF
TGCAGTGCTAGCGCGGGGGTGGGCAGAGTCGAGCAGTACTTC
>NA|TRBV27|once|TRBJ1-3
CASSLGVPFSGNTIYF
TGTGCCAGCAGTTTAGGGGTTCCCTTCTCTGGAAACACCATATATTTT
>TRBD2|TRBV7-7|NA|TRBJ2-1
CASSPRAGGHYNEQFF
TGTGCTAGCAGCCCCCGGGCGGGAGGTCACTACAATGAGCAGTTCTTC
>TRBD1|TRBV18|many|TRBJ1-1
CASSPKQGVTEAFF
TGTGCCAGCTCGCCTAAACAGGGGGTCACTGAAGCTTTCTTT
>NA|TRBV29-1|few|TRBJ2-3
CSVEDWGLRQYF
TGCAGCGTTGAAGATTGGGGCCTGCGGCAGTATTTT
>TRBD1|TRBV4-3|few|TRBJ2-4
CASSQIQGQENIQYF
TGCGCCAGCAGCCAAATACAGGGGCAAGAAAACATTCAGTACTTC
>TRBD2|TRBV7-2|NA|TRBJ2-7
CASSSARGVPYEQYF
TGTGCCAGCAGCTCTGCTCGGGGGGTTCCCTACGAGCAGTACTTC
>TRBD1|TRBV10-2|few|TRBJ2-7
CASSEWTGKYEQYF
TGCGCCAGCAGTGAGTGGACAGGGAAGTACGAGCAGTACTTC
>TRBD1|TRBV27|many|TRBJ2-5
CASSSGTGRRETQYF
TGTGCCAGCAGTTCAGGGACAGGGCGACGAGAGACCCAGTACTTC
>NA|TRBV7-2|few|TRBJ2-3
CASRGVTSTDTQYF
TGTGCCAGCAGGGGGGTTACTAGCACAGATACGCAGTATTTT
>NA|TRBV28|NA|TRBJ1-1
CASSSLAKGIETEAFF
TGTGCCAGCAGTTCATTGGCGAAGGGGATTGAAACTGAAGCTTTCTTT
>TRBD1|TRBV18|medium-sized|TRBJ1-5
CASSPDRGNQPQHF
TGTGCCAGCTCACCGGACAGGGGCAATCAGCCCCAGCATTTT